This TCR beta chain was captured in a study of blood T cell repertoires in COVID-19. About the research overall: Sites in the United States, Italy and Spain provided acute and convalescent COVID-19 samples. T cells, B-cell-depleted T cells, or PBMCs provided the cDNA or gDNA that served as material.

This clone appeared a few times. Original processing methods: Reference gene primer amplification yielded estimated nucleated cell counts. TCRdb's copy holds only in-frame clones and misses some; the assay was immunoSEQ multiplex PCR. That table furnishes V, J and clone size, whereas the DNA furnished D and trimming. The data hold 200,000 to 300,000 clones, with around 88% observed a single time. Between the trimmed V and J ends, which lost 5 bases and 5 bases, there was a span of 15 bases. CDR3 length equals 14 residues. Germline values: CDR1 SGHTA, CDR2 FQGNSA. While infection was still active, Seattle patients were enrolled and then followed longitudinally.

The sequenced sample was peripheral blood. The V call is TRBV7-2, the J call TRBJ1-1; no clear D gene. The TCR originated in a woman at least 80 years old with COVID-19, enrolled during active disease. As DNA, the CDR3 is TGTGCCAGCAGCCCTCGGACTAAGGGAACTGAAGCTTTCTTT. Residues: CASSPRTKGTEAFF.